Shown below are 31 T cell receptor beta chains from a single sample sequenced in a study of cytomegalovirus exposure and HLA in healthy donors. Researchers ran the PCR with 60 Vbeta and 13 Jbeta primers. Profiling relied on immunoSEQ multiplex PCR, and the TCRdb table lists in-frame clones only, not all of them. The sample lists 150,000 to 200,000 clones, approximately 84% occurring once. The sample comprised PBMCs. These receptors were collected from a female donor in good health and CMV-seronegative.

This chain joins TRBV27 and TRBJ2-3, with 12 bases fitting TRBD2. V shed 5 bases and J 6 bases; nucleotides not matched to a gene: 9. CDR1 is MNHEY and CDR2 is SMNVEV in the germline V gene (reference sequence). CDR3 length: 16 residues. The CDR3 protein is CASSIPSGRGRDTQYF. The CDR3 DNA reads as TGTGCCAGCAGTATCCCTAGCGGGAGGGGCCGGGATACGCAGTATTTT.

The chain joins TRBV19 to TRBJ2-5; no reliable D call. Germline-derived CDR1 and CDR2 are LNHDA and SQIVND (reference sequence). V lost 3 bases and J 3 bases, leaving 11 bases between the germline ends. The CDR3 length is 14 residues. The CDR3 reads CASSILLLEETQYF. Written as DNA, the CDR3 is TGTGCCAGTAGTATTCTCCTATTAGAAGAGACCCAGTACTTC.

As DNA, the CDR3 is TGTGCCAGCAGTGAAGAGACGGGGCAGTACTTC. The encoded protein is CASSEETGQYF. The rearrangement links TRBV2 to TRBJ2-7; D gene ambiguous. Looked up from germline, CDR1 is SNHLY and CDR2 is FYNNEI. There are 11 residues in the CDR3. Deletions cut 1 base from V and 9 bases from J, with 7 bases between.

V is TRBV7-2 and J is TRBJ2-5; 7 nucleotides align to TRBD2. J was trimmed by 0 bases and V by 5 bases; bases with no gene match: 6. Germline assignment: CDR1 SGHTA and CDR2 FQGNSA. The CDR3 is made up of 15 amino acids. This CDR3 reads CASSLGLSDQETQYF. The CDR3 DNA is TGTGCCAGCAGCCTGGGACTAAGCGACCAAGAGACCCAGTACTTC.

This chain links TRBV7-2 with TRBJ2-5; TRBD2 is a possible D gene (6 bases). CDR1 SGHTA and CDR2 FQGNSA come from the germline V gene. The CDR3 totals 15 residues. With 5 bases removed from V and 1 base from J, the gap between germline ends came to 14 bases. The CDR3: CASSPTRGPQETQYF. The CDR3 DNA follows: TGTGCCAGCAGCCCTACGCGGGGTCCCCAAGAGACCCAGTACTTC.

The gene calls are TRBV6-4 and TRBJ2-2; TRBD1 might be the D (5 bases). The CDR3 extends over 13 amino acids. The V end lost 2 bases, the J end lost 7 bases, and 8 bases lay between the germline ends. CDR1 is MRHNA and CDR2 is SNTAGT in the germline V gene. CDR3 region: CASSDRGLGELFF. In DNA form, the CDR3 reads TGTGCCAGCAGTGACAGGGGCCTCGGGGAGCTGTTTTTT.

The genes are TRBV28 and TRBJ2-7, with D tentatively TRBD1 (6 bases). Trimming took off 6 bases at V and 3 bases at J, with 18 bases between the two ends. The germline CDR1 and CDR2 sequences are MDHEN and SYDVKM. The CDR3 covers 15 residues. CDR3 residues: CASSPRDTRFYEQYF. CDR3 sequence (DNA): TGTGCCAGCAGCCCTAGGGACACTCGATTCTACGAGCAGTACTTC.

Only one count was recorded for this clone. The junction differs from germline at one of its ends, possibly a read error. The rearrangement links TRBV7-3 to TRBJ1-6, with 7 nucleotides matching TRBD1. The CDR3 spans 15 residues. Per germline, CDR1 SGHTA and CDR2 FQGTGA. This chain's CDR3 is CASSITGAYNSPLHF. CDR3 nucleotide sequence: TGTGCCAGCAGCATAACAGGGGCGTATAATTCACCCCTCCACTTT. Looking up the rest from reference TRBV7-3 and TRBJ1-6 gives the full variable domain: GAGVSQTPSNKVTEKGKYVELRCDPISGHTALYWYRQSLGQGPEFLIYFQGTGAADDSGLPNDRFFAVRPEGSVSTLKIQRTERGDSAVYLCASSITGAYNSPLHFGNGTRLTVT.

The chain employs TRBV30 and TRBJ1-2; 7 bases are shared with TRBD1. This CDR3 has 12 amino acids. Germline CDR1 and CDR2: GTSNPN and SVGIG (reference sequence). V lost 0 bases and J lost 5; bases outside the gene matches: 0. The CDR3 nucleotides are TGTGCCTGGAGTGTACAGGGGTATGGCTACACCTTC. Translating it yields CAWSVQGYGYTF.

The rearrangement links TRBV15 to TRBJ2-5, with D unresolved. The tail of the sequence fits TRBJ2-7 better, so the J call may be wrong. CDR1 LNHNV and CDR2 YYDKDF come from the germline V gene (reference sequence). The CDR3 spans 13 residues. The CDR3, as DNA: TGTGCCACCAGCAGAGATGTTACCTACGAGCAGTACTTC. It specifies CATSRDVTYEQYF.

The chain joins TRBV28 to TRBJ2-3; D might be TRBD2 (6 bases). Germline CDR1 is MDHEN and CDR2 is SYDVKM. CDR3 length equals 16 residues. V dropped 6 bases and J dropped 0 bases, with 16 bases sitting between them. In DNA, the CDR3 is TGTGCCAGCAGCGCGGGCCTAGCGTTTAGCACAGATACGCAGTATTTT. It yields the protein CASSAGLAFSTDTQYF.

The CDR3 region has the DNA TGCGCCAGCAGCTTGTTAGCGGGGACAACAGATACGCAGTATTTT. Translation gives CASSLLAGTTDTQYF. The chain links TRBV5-1 to TRBJ2-3, with TRBD2 matching over 8 bases. The CDR3 loop spans 15 amino acids. In germline, CDR1 is SGHRS, CDR2 YFSETQ. V gave up 1 base and J gave up 3 bases; unmatched junction bases: 4.

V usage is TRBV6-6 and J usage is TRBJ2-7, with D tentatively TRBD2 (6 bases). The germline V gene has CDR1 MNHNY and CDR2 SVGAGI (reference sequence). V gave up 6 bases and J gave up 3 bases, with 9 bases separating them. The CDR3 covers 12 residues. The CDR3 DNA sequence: TGTGCCAGCAGGGGACTGAACTACGAGCAGTACTTC. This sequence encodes CASRGLNYEQYF.

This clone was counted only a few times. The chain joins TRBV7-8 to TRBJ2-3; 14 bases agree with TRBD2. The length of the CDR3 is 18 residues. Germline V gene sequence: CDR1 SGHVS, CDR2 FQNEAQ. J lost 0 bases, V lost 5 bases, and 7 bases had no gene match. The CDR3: CASSHGLAGGTSTDTQYF. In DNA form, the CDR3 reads TGTGCCAGCAGCCATGGACTAGCGGGGGGAACTAGCACAGATACGCAGTATTTT.

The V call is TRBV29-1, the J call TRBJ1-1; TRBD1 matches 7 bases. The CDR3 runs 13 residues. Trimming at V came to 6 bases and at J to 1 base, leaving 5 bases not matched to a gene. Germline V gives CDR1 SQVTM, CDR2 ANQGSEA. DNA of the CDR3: TGCAGCGTGGGGGGACAGCCGAACACTGAAGCTTTCTTT. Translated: CSVGGQPNTEAFF.

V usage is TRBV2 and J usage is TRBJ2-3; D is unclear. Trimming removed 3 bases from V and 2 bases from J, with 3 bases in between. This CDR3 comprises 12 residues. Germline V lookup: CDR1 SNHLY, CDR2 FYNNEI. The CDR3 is CASSDYTDTQYF. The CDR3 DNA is TGTGCCAGCAGTGACTACACAGATACGCAGTATTTT.

CDR3 in DNA: TGTGCCAGTAGTGGGGGCGCGGAGACCCAGTACTTC. Amino acid sequence: CASSGGAETQYF. The J gene is TRBJ2-5, the V gene TRBV19, with TRBD1 as a possible D gene (6 bases). V was pared by 5 bases and J by 5 bases, with 9 bases between. CDR1 is LNHDA and CDR2 is SQIVND in the germline V gene (reference sequence). This CDR3 comprises 12 residues.

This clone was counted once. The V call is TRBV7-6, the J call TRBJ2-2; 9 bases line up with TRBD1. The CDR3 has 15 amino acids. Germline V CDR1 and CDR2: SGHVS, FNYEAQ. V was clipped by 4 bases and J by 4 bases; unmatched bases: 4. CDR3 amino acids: CASSYQTGGTGELFF. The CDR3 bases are TGTGCCAGCAGCTACCAGACAGGGGGCACCGGGGAGCTGTTTTTT.

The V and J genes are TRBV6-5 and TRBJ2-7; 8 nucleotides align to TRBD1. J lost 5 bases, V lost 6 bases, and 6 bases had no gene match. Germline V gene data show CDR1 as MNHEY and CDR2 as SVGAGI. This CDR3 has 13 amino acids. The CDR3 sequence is CASSYRGYHEQYF. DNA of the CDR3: TGTGCCAGCAGCTACAGGGGGTACCACGAGCAGTACTTC.

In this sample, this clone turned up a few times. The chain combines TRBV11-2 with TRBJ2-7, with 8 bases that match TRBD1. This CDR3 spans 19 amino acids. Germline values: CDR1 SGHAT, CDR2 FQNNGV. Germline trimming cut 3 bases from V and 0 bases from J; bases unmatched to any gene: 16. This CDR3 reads CASSLNRWTGPFSSYEQYF. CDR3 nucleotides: TGTGCCAGCAGCTTGAATCGGTGGACAGGGCCATTCAGCTCCTACGAGCAGTACTTC.

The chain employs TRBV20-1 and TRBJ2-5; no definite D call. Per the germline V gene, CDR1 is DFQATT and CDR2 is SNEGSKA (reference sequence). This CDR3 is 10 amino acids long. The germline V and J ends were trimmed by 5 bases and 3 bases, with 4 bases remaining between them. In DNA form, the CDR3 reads TGCAGTGCTCGTAAAGAGACCCAGTACTTC. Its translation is CSARKETQYF.

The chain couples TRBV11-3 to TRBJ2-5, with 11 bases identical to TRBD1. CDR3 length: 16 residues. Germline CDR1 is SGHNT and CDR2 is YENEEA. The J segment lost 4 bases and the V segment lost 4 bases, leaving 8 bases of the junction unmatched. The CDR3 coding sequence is TGTGCCAGCAGCTCGCGGGACAGGGGGGTAGGAGAGACCCAGTACTTC. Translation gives CASSSRDRGVGETQYF.

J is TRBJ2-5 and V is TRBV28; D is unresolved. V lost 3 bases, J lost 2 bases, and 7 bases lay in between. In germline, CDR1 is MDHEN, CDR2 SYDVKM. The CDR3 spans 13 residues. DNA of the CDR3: TGTGCCAGCAGTTTTTTACAACAAGAGACCCAGTACTTC. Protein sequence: CASSFLQQETQYF.

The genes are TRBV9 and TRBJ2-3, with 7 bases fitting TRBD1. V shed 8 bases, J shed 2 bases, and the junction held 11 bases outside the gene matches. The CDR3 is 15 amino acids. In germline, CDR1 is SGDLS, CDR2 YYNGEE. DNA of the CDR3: TGTGCCAGTACCTTACAGGGGACCCCCACAGATACGCAGTATTTT. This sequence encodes CASTLQGTPTDTQYF.

CDR3 DNA sequence: TGTGCCAGCAGCTTAGGACAACCTGGAAACACCATATATTTT. This gives the protein CASSLGQPGNTIYF. The chain joins TRBV5-4 to TRBJ1-3; TRBD1 might be the D (5 bases). V was cut by 2 bases and J by 2 bases, with 8 bases left in between. The germline CDR1 and CDR2 sequences are SGHNT and YYREEE (reference sequence). The CDR3 runs to 14 residues.

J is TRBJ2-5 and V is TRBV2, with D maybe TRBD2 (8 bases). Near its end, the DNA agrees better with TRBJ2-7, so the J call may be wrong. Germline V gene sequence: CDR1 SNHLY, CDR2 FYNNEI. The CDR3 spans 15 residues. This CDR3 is CASTKGAGGPYEQYF. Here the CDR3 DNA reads TGTGCCAGCACTAAGGGGGCGGGGGGCCCCTACGAGCAGTACTTC.

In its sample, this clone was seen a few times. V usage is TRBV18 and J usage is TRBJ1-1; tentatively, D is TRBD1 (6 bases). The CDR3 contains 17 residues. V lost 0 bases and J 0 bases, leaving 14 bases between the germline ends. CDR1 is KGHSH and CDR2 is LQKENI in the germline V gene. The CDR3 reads CASSPPRQGGMNTEAFF. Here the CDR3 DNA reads TGTGCCAGCTCACCACCGAGGCAAGGGGGAATGAACACTGAAGCTTTCTTT.

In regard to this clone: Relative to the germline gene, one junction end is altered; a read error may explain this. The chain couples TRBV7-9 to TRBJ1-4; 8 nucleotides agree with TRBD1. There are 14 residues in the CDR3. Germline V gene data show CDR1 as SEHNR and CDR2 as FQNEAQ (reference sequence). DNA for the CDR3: TGTTCCAGCAGCCTGGGACAGGACGGGGAAAAACTGTTTTTT. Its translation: CSSSLGQDGEKLFF.

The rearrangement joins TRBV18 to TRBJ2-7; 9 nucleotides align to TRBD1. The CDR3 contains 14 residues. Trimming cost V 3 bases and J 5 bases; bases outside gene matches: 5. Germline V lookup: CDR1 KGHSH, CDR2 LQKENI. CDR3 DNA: TGTGCCAGCTCACCCCGACAGGGGGAAAACGAGCAGTACTTC. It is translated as CASSPRQGENEQYF.

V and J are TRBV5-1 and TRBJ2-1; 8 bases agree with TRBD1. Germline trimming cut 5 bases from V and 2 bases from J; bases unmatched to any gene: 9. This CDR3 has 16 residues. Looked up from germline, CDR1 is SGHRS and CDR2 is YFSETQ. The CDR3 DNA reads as TGCGCCAGCAGACCAGACAGGGGCCCTACCTACAATGAGCAGTTCTTC. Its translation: CASRPDRGPTYNEQFF. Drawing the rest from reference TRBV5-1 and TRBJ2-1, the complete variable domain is KAGVTQTPRYLIKTRGQQVTLSCSPISGHRSVSWYQQTPGQGLQFLFEYFSETQRNKGNFPGRFSGRQFSNSRSEMNVSTLELGDSALYLCASRPDRGPTYNEQFFGPGTRLTVL.

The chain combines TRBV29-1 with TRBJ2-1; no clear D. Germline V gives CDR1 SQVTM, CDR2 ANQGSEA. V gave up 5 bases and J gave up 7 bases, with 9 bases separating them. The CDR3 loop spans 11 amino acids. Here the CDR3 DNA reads TGCAGCGTTCCTCAGAAGAATGAGCAGTTCTTC. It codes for CSVPQKNEQFF.